This TCR beta chain was captured in a study of blood T cell repertoires in COVID-19. Study information: Spain, Italy and the United States supplied samples that represented acute and convalescent COVID-19. Nucleic acid was either cDNA or gDNA, and it came from T cells, B-cell-depleted T cells, or PBMCs.

This CDR3 spans 13 amino acids. Looked up from germline, CDR1 is LNHNV and CDR2 is YYDKDF (reference sequence). Trimming removed 0 bases at V and 6 bases at J, with 6 bases between. Per the original data handling: Amplification of reference gene primers provided the estimated nucleated cell counts. The table came from immunoSEQ multiplex PCR; TCRdb's copy has only in-frame clones and leaves some out. V and J calls and clone size are as listed in that table; D and trimming were resolved from the DNA. The sample records about 130,000 clones, 70% to 80% being singletons. This clonotype was obtained from a man in his fifties or sixties who had recovered from COVID-19. The chain couples TRBV15 to TRBJ1-5; D may be TRBD1 (6 bases). The sample consisted of peripheral blood. CDR3: CATSRDRGQPQHF. CDR3 coding DNA: TGTGCCACCAGCAGAGACAGGGGTCAGCCCCAGCATTTT.